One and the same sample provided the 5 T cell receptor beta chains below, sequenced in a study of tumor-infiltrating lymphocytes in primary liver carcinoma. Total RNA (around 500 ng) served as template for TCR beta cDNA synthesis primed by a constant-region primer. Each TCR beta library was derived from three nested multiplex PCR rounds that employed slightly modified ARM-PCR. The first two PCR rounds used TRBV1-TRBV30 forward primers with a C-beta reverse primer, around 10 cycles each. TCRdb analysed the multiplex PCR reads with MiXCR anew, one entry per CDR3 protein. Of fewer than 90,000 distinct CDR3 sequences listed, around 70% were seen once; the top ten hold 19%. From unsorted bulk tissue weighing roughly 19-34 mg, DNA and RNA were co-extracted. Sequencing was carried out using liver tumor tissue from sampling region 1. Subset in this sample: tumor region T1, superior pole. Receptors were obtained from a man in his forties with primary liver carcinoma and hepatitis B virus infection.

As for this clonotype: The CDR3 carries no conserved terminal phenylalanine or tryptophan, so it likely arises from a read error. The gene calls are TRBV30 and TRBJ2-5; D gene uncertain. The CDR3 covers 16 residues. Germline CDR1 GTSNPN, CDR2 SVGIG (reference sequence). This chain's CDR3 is CTWSGPPLPDQETQYS. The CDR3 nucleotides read TGTACCTGGAGTGGCCCCCCCCTGCCAGATCAAGAGACCCAGTACTCC.

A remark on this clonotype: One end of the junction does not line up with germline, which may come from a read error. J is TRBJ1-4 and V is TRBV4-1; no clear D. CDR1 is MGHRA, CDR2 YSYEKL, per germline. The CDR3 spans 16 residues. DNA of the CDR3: TGCTCCAGCAGCCATGATCCCGGCGGCTACCTCGAAAAACTGTTTTTT. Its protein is CSSSHDPGGYLEKLFF.

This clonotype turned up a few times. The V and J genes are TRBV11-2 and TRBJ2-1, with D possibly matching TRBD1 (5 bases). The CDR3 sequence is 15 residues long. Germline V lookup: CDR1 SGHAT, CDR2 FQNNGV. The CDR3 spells CTTGQDQPSYNEQFF. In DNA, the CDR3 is TGTACCACCGGACAAGACCAGCCGTCCTACAATGAGCAGTTCTTC.

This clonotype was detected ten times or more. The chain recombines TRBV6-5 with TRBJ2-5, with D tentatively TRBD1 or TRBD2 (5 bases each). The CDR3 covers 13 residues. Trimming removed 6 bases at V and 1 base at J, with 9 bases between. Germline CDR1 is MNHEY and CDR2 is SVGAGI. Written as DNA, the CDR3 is TGTGCCAGCAGAGAGGGGCCCCAAGAGACCCAGTACTTC. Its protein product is CASREGPQETQYF.

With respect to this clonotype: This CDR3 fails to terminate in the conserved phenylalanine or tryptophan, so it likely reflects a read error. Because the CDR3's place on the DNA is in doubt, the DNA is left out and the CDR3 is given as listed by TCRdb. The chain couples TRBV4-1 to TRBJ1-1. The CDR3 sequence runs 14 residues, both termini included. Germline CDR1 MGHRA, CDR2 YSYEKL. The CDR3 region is CASSSWLGNTEASI.